This T cell receptor beta chain is drawn from a study of T-cell memory formation after mild COVID-19 (dated by TCRdb to the early 2020s). Study-level background: TCR sequence clusters from the two donors were found to be largely donor specific. T-cell clones expanding and contracting after mild COVID-19 in two donors were tracked by longitudinal TCRalpha and TCRbeta repertoire sequencing. The cohort comprised two young, previously healthy adult volunteers, one female and one male.

V is shortened by 5 bases, J by 2 bases, and the region joining them spans 10 bases. The germline V gene (reference sequence) yields MNHNY for CDR1 and SVGAGI for CDR2. The CDR3 contains 14 residues, cysteine and phenylalanine counted. Of all the DNA, just the CDR3 is kept, 42 bases in frame from base 1. About this clonotype itself: The clone's antigen remains unknown. Within one base of it there is no much larger clone, and no base qualities were kept.

General study outcomes and caveats: Contracting CD4+ clones were located mainly in the CM and EM memory subsets, whereas CD8+ clones were found to be enriched in EMRA. The detection of some responding clones in pre-infection memory suggests that pre-existing cross-reactive memory T cells joined the SARS-CoV-2 response. Only a couple of mild cases were covered in the study, and larger cohorts including severe cases with pre-infection samples were considered necessary. SARS-CoV-2 specificity of the second-wave clones peaking on day 37 was not confirmed. Clones that contracted from day 15 to 85 showed balanced CD4/CD8 phenotypes, whereas a second wave of clones that expanded from day 15 to 37 leaned towards CD4+.

TCRdb names Illumina NovaSeq 6000 as the instrument used. Using 5'RACE with constant-segment primers, TCRalpha and TCRbeta cDNA libraries were constructed, with sample barcodes and unique molecular identifiers added in the process. RNA was extracted from every sample with Trizol reagent. Libraries were amplified in two PCR steps, with a second sample barcode and Illumina TruSeq adapters added in the second step. Sequencing of libraries was performed on an Illumina NovaSeq with 2 x 150 bp paired-end reads. The original methods were these. Demultiplexing of reads and collapsing into UMI-guided consensus sequences were performed with migec v1.2.7. Using mixcr v2.1.11, UMI consensuses were aligned to TRA and TRB V and J templates and then assembled into clonotypes. Clonotypes were classified as expanded or contracted when called significant by both edgeR and NoisET, with noise models trained on biological replicates. For edgeR calls, the thresholds were a false discovery rate-adjusted p below 0.01 and a log2 fold-change of 1. As an exploratory analysis of dynamics, max-normalized trajectories of the 1000 most abundant clonotypes were examined with PCA combined with hierarchical clustering. Separately sequenced CD4+ and CD8+ repertoires were used to assign the CD4 or CD8 phenotype of responding clones. TCRdb reanalyzed the raw reads on its own, using fastp at Q25 for trimming and MiXCR for clone calling, and kept in-frame beta chains. Each entry is one CDR3 protein sequence, shown with its most common DNA and genes. Here the V and J calls rest on TCRdb's processing, not on the authors' analysis. Here the sample has more than 150,000 distinct CDR3 sequences; around a tenth occur a single time. The top ten constitute less than 4% of the sample.

Ficoll-Paque density gradient centrifugation was used to isolate PBMCs. The sample was PBMCs or a T cell subset sorted from them (not recorded which). The origin of this receptor is a man aged 18 to 29 who had mild COVID-19 (a few samples of this study predate the infection). The sample titles of this study are shuffled in the database, so cell type and time point are left out; the donor was told from shared clones. The V gene is TRBV6-6 and the J gene is TRBJ1-5, with no D gene named confidently. The nucleotide sequence is given as TGTGCCAGCAGTCCCGTGGTTGGCAATCAGCCCCAGCATTTT. Translated, it gives CASSPVVGNQPQHF.